Shown below are 17 T cell receptor beta chains from a single sample sequenced in a study of T cells after yellow fever vaccination. TCRdb reanalysed the 5' RACE reads using MiXCR and keeps one entry per CDR3 protein. The sample has hundreds of thousands of distinct CDR3 sequences; 6% to 8% are singletons. The input for sequencing was PBMCs, taken 5 days after the yellow fever booster vaccination. These receptors were obtained from a young man who received the YFV17D yellow fever vaccine.

In this sample, this clonotype turned up many times. V and J are TRBV18 and TRBJ2-7; TRBD2 aligns across 8 bases. The germline gives CDR1 KGHSH, CDR2 LQKENI. The V and J ends lost 3 bases and 0 bases, in that order; junction bases with no gene match: 4. There are 15 residues in the CDR3. The CDR3 sequence is CASSPGGGGSYEQYF. The CDR3 DNA reads TGTGCCAGCTCACCCGGGGGGGGAGGCTCCTACGAGCAGTACTTC.

Only a few counts were recorded for this clonotype. The chain carries TRBV27 and TRBJ1-5, with 10 bases that match TRBD1. The trim removed 5 bases at V and 8 bases at J, leaving 15 bases unmatched. There are 17 residues in the CDR3. Germline CDR1 and CDR2: MNHEY and SMNVEV (reference sequence). Here the CDR3 reads CASSPLTGTGDVKPQHF. The CDR3 nucleotides are TGTGCCAGCAGTCCCCTCACCGGGACAGGGGATGTGAAGCCCCAGCATTTT.

This clonotype has at least ten counts. CDR3 sequence reads: CSALEGGGPYNEQFF. As DNA, the CDR3 is TGCAGTGCCCTGGAAGGGGGGGGACCCTACAATGAGCAGTTCTTC. The chain joins TRBV20-1 to TRBJ2-1, with TRBD2 as a possible D gene (7 bases). The CDR3 runs 15 residues. V lost 6 bases and J lost 2, with 17 bases in between. Looked up from germline, CDR1 is DFQATT and CDR2 is SNEGSKA (reference sequence).

This chain links TRBV6-2 or TRBV6-3 with TRBJ2-7, with D perhaps matching TRBD1 (5 bases). Germline lookup yields CDR1 MNHEY and CDR2 SVGEGT. CDR3 length equals 14 residues. The ends were cut back, 6 bases at V and 5 bases at J, with 17 bases in the middle. The CDR3 nucleotides read TGTGCCAGCAGACCTCGACAGACCCAAGACGAGCAGTACTTC. It is translated as CASRPRQTQDEQYF.

This clonotype showed up many times. V gene TRBV15 combines with J gene TRBJ2-7, with 8 bases that match TRBD2. The CDR3 runs 16 residues. Germline assignment: CDR1 LNHNV and CDR2 YYDKDF (reference sequence). After removal of 0 bases from V and 0 bases from J, the junction contained 4 bases not matched to a gene. CDR3 sequence (DNA): TGTGCCACCAGCAGAGAGGCGGGAGGACCCTCCTACGAGCAGTACTTC. Amino acids: CATSREAGGPSYEQYF.

The chain recombines TRBV6-5 with TRBJ2-4, with 9 bases lining up with TRBD1. Germline V gives CDR1 MNHEY, CDR2 SVGAGI. V trimming: 2 bases; J trimming: 3 bases; junction bases outside the gene matches: 14. The CDR3 totals 19 residues. The CDR3 nucleotides are TGTGCCAGCAGTTACGCGGGGACAGGGAAGCCTAGCGGCAAAAACATTCAGTACTTC. Translation: CASSYAGTGKPSGKNIQYF.

This clonotype was recorded at least ten times. V is TRBV7-2 and J is TRBJ2-3; a weak D match, TRBD1 (5 bases). The germline V gene has CDR1 SGHTA and CDR2 FQGNSA. The ends were cut back, 0 bases at V and 6 bases at J, with 10 bases in the middle. This CDR3 has 14 amino acids. The CDR3 here is CASSLALAGDTQYF. The CDR3 DNA is TGTGCCAGCAGCTTAGCTCTCGCAGGGGATACGCAGTATTTT.

This clonotype was seen many times. The V call is TRBV20-1, the J call TRBJ2-2; D perhaps matches TRBD1 (5 bases). This CDR3 region has 14 residues. The V end was cut by 6 bases, the J end by 4 bases, with 15 bases between. Germline lookup yields CDR1 DFQATT and CDR2 SNEGSKA (reference sequence). CDR3 sequence reads: CSAIDQGRTGELFF. In DNA form, the CDR3 reads TGCAGTGCCATTGATCAGGGCCGCACCGGGGAGCTGTTTTTT.

The sample holds a few counts of this clonotype. This CDR3 reads CSARPGLAGDNEQFF. The CDR3 nucleotides are TGCAGTGCAAGACCGGGACTAGCGGGGGACAATGAGCAGTTCTTC. The chain joins TRBV20-1 to TRBJ2-1, with 14 nucleotides matching TRBD2. V lost 6 bases and J lost 5; bases outside the gene matches: 6. The length of the CDR3 is 15 residues. Germline V CDR1 and CDR2: DFQATT, SNEGSKA (reference sequence).

Ten or more counts support this clonotype. The CDR3 region has the DNA TGTGCCAGCAACTCCGGGACTAGCGACTACGAGCAGTACTTC. This translates into CASNSGTSDYEQYF. The chain uses TRBV7-8 and TRBJ2-7; TRBD2 matches 10 bases. J was trimmed by 3 bases and V by 7 bases; bases with no gene match: 6. CDR1 and CDR2 from the germline V gene are SGHVS and FQNEAQ. This CDR3 comprises 14 residues. The whole variable domain, remainder taken from reference TRBV7-8 and TRBJ2-7, is GAGVSQSPRYKVAKRGQDVALRCDPISGHVSLFWYQQALGQGPEFLTYFQNEAQLDKSGLPSDRFFAERPEGSVSTLKIQRTQQEDSAVYLCASNSGTSDYEQYFGPGTRLTVT.

In this sample, this clonotype turned up many times. The J gene is TRBJ2-7, the V gene TRBV3-1; D is perhaps TRBD1 (5 bases). The CDR3 consists of 14 residues. The V end lost 4 bases, the J end lost 11 bases, and 21 bases lay between the germline ends. CDR1 and CDR2 (germline): LGHDT, YNNKEL (reference sequence). The CDR3 here is CASSPGQRYVRKYF. CDR3 nucleotide sequence: TGTGCCAGCAGCCCTGGACAACGCTACGTTAGGAAGTACTTC.

This clonotype has a handful of counts. A much bigger clone sits one base away, suggesting this may be a read error. CDR3 protein: CASSYSSSGANVLTF. CDR3 nucleotide sequence: TGTGCCAGCAGTTACTCCAGCTCTGGGGCCAACGTCCTGACTTTC. The V and J genes are TRBV6-2 or TRBV6-3 and TRBJ2-6; D remains ambiguous. CDR3 size: 15 residues. Deletions cut 0 bases from V and 0 bases from J, with 3 bases between. Germline V gene data show CDR1 as MNHEY and CDR2 as SVGEGT.

This clonotype was detected a few times. V usage is TRBV7-6 and J usage is TRBJ2-5; D is perhaps TRBD1 or TRBD2 (5 bases each). V dropped 3 bases and J dropped 2 bases, with 16 bases sitting between them. Germline CDR1 reads SGHVS; CDR2 reads FNYEAQ. CDR3 size: 16 residues. Here the CDR3 DNA reads TGTGCCAGCAGCTTTGTTGAAAGAGGGGCTCAAGAGACCCAGTACTTC. Its translation: CASSFVERGAQETQYF.

This chain connects TRBV6-4 to TRBJ2-4; 9 bases map to TRBD2. V dropped 5 bases and J dropped 1; count of bases not matched to a gene: 6. Germline values: CDR1 MRHNA, CDR2 SNTAGT. The CDR3 is made up of 16 amino acids. Written as DNA, the CDR3 is TGTGCCAGCAGTAACGGGACTAGCCGGGCCAAAAACATTCAGTACTTC. It yields the protein CASSNGTSRAKNIQYF.

This clonotype was detected a few times. The V gene is TRBV28, the J gene TRBJ2-7; TRBD2 agrees at 7 bases. The CDR3 runs 14 residues. The V gene end was trimmed by 3 bases and the J gene end by 4 bases; junction bases not matched to a gene: 6. In germline, CDR1 is MDHEN, CDR2 SYDVKM. The DNA of the CDR3 is TGTGCCAGCAGTTTTCTAGCGGAAATTTACGAGCAGTACTTC. Protein: CASSFLAEIYEQYF.

In this sample, this clonotype turned up a few times. V is TRBV12-3 or TRBV12-4 and J is TRBJ1-4; 7 bases fit TRBD1. Trimming removed 6 bases from V and 4 bases from J; junction bases left unmatched: 5. The length of the CDR3 is 14 residues. The CDR3 loop is CASRPGTVNEKLFF. In DNA form, the CDR3 reads TGTGCCAGCAGGCCCGGGACAGTTAATGAAAAACTGTTTTTT.

This chain connects TRBV5-1 to TRBJ2-1, with D tentatively TRBD2 (6 bases). CDR3 length: 14 residues. The V gene's germline CDR1 is SGHRS and CDR2 YFSETQ. The germline V and J ends were trimmed by 4 bases and 6 bases, with 14 bases remaining between them. CDR3 DNA sequence: TGCGCCAGCAGCCCCCCGGCGGGGATCAATGAGCAGTTCTTC. Translation gives CASSPPAGINEQFF. Complete variable domain (other parts from reference TRBV5-1 and TRBJ2-1): KAGVTQTPRYLIKTRGQQVTLSCSPISGHRSVSWYQQTPGQGLQFLFEYFSETQRNKGNFPGRFSGRQFSNSRSEMNVSTLELGDSALYLCASSPPAGINEQFFGPGTRLTVL.